These 26 T cell receptor beta chains were all obtained from the same sample, sequenced in a study of shared clonotypes between healthy human individuals. Assay used: immunoSEQ multiplex PCR; TCRdb lists only in-frame clones, some missing. The data contain millions of clones, roughly 95% of them singletons. The sample was naive CD4+ T cells sorted from blood. Documented subset: CD45RA+ positively selected. These TCRs come from a man aged 18-30 years in good health.

This chain connects TRBV19 to TRBJ2-3; 9 bases are shared with TRBD1. The J segment lost 1 base and the V segment lost 10 bases, leaving 3 bases of the junction unmatched. This CDR3 is 13 amino acids long. CDR1 is LNHDA, CDR2 SQIVND, per germline (reference sequence). The CDR3 nucleotides are TGTGCCACCAGGACAGGGGGCACAGATACGCAGTATTTT. Translated, it gives CATRTGGTDTQYF.

With regard to this clone: Additional DNA sequences in this sample encode the identical CDR3. The chain has TRBV18 and TRBJ2-7, with no clear D. The V end was cut by 2 bases, the J end by 0 bases, with 8 bases between. The CDR3 covers 14 residues. Per germline, CDR1 KGHSH and CDR2 LQKENI. Here the CDR3 reads CASSPLGTSYEQYF. The CDR3 DNA follows: TGTGCCAGCTCACCATTGGGCACCTCCTACGAGCAGTACTTC.

This chain uses TRBV5-1 with TRBJ2-7, with 9 bases lining up with TRBD1. This CDR3 has 15 amino acids. The trim removed 0 bases at V and 3 bases at J, leaving 4 bases unmatched. Germline CDR1 and CDR2: SGHRS and YFSETQ. CDR3 coding DNA: TGCGCCAGCAGCTTGGGGACAGGGGATGTCTACGAGCAGTACTTC. Encoded protein: CASSLGTGDVYEQYF.

This chain connects TRBV28 to TRBJ1-6, with a weak D call TRBD1 (5 bases). Germline CDR1 reads MDHEN; CDR2 reads SYDVKM. The V gene lost 2 bases and the J gene lost 5 bases, with 10 bases spanning the gap. The CDR3 is 15 amino acids. CDR3 loop: CASSLGGINNSPLHF. The CDR3 bases are TGTGCCAGCAGTTTAGGGGGGATTAATAATTCACCCCTCCACTTT.

This chain connects TRBV5-6 to TRBJ1-3; possible D gene TRBD1, 6 bases. Trimming stripped 5 bases from V and 0 bases from J, with 18 bases between. The CDR3 covers 17 residues. Germline V CDR1 and CDR2: SGHDT, YYEEEE. This CDR3 is CASSRPGGWSSGNTIYF. The CDR3 DNA is TGTGCCAGCAGTCGGCCCGGGGGCTGGAGCTCTGGAAACACCATATATTTT.

V and J are TRBV12-5 and TRBJ1-2, with 9 bases that match TRBD1. J lost 8 bases, V lost 6 bases, and 7 bases had no gene match. This CDR3 is built from 13 residues. Looked up from germline, CDR1 is LGHNT and CDR2 is FRNRAP. DNA of the CDR3: TGTGCTAGTGGATACACAGGGGGCTTGGGCTACACCTTC. It yields the protein CASGYTGGLGYTF.

The rearrangement links TRBV6-6 to TRBJ2-2; 7 nucleotides agree with TRBD2. In germline, CDR1 is MNHNY, CDR2 SVGAGI (reference sequence). The CDR3 is made up of 14 amino acids. Trimming at V came to 8 bases and at J to 1 base, leaving 4 bases not matched to a gene. CDR3 in amino acids: CASGRGGNTGELFF. The CDR3 DNA reads TGTGCCAGCGGGCGCGGGGGGAACACCGGGGAGCTGTTTTTT.

V usage is TRBV7-2 and J usage is TRBJ1-2; 10 bases align to TRBD1. The germline V gene has CDR1 SGHTA and CDR2 FQGNSA. Trimming took 2 bases from V and 8 from J; bases not matched to a gene: 11. The CDR3 is 16 residues long. In DNA, the CDR3 is TGTGCCAGCAGCTTAAATGTCCTGGGACAGGGGACAGGCTACACCTTC. Translation gives CASSLNVLGQGTGYTF.

The rearrangement uses TRBV6-1 and TRBJ1-2, with D tentatively TRBD1 (5 bases). Germline CDR1 and CDR2: MNHNS and SASEGT. Trimming took off 4 bases at V and 3 bases at J, with 9 bases between the two ends. The CDR3 sequence is 13 residues long. The CDR3 DNA reads TGTGCCAGCAGTGGAGGACATGACTATGGCTACACCTTC. Translation gives CASSGGHDYGYTF.

V usage is TRBV29-1 and J usage is TRBJ2-7, with 8 nucleotides matching TRBD1. Germline V gene lookup returns CDR1 SQVTM and CDR2 ANQGSEA. Losses at the gene ends were 1 base for V and 3 bases for J; bases not matched to a gene: 5. The CDR3 loop spans 14 amino acids. Here the CDR3 reads CSVEGTGNNYEQYF. The CDR3 region has the DNA TGCAGCGTTGAAGGGACAGGGAATAACTACGAGCAGTACTTC.

The V gene is TRBV6-1, the J gene TRBJ2-7; D perhaps matches TRBD1 (5 bases). Trimming removed 5 bases at V and 8 bases at J, with 10 bases between. Germline CDR1 MNHNS, CDR2 SASEGT. This CDR3 has 11 amino acids. The CDR3 here is CASSLSGKQYF. CDR3 nucleotides: TGTGCCAGCAGTTTGTCAGGGAAGCAGTACTTC.

Points on this clone: One end of the junction fails to match germline, which may point to a read error. The chain employs TRBV5-1 and TRBJ2-3; maybe TRBD2 (5 bases). The germline CDR1 and CDR2 sequences are SGHRS and YFSETQ. The CDR3 sequence is 15 residues long. CDR3 protein: CASSSKASSTNTQYF. The CDR3 DNA sequence: TGCGCCAGCAGCTCGAAAGCCTCTAGCACAAATACGCAGTATTTT.

This clone is a singleton in its sample. In the same sample, other DNA sequences code for this CDR3. V usage is TRBV7-9 and J usage is TRBJ2-1, with unresolved D. The CDR3 covers 15 residues. Between the trimmed V and J ends, which lost 1 base and 0 bases, there was a span of 7 bases. Germline CDR1 is SEHNR and CDR2 is FQNEAQ (reference sequence). The CDR3 loop is CASSLGTSSYNEQFF. The CDR3 coding sequence is TGTGCCAGCAGCTTAGGTACCAGCTCCTACAATGAGCAGTTCTTC.

The chain is built from TRBV5-1 and TRBJ2-5, with D unresolved. Trimming pared 0 bases from V and 3 bases from J, leaving 6 bases between. This CDR3 has 13 amino acids. The germline CDR1 and CDR2 sequences are SGHRS and YFSETQ. CDR3 in DNA: TGCGCCAGCAGCTTGGAGGCGGAAGAGACCCAGTACTTC. The encoded protein is CASSLEAEETQYF.

This chain links TRBV11-2 with TRBJ2-5, with D unresolved. The CDR3 consists of 12 residues. The V end lost 5 bases, the J end lost 5 bases, and 9 bases lay between the germline ends. Germline CDR1 SGHAT, CDR2 FQNNGV. The CDR3 region is CASSPHAETQYF. The CDR3 nucleotides are TGTGCCAGCAGCCCACATGCGGAGACCCAGTACTTC.

The chain has TRBV7-9 and TRBJ2-5; D call uncertain. The CDR3 contains 13 residues. Trimming cost V 4 bases and J 1 base, with 7 bases left between them. From germline, CDR1 is SEHNR and CDR2 FQNEAQ (reference sequence). The CDR3, as DNA: TGTGCCAGCAGCTCAATTTTCCAAGAGACCCAGTACTTC. Translated, it gives CASSSIFQETQYF.

The gene calls are TRBV10-3 and TRBJ1-6; no definite D call. The V gene lost 2 bases and the J gene lost 6 bases, with 8 bases spanning the gap. The germline CDR1 and CDR2 sequences are ENHRY and SYGVKD. The CDR3 sequence is 14 residues long. For the CDR3, the DNA is TGTGCCATCAGTGAGGTCAGCCTTAATTCACCCCTCCACTTT. Protein product: CAISEVSLNSPLHF.

The chain couples TRBV15 to TRBJ1-4; D not resolved. Germline-derived CDR1 and CDR2 are LNHNV and YYDKDF (reference sequence). Between the trimmed V and J ends, which lost 0 bases and 7 bases, there was a span of 9 bases. The CDR3 consists of 14 residues. The DNA of the CDR3 is TGTGCCACCAGCAGAGATCTGGTGAGTGAAAAACTGTTTTTT. It specifies CATSRDLVSEKLFF.

This clone has a single count. The chain couples TRBV30 to TRBJ1-2, with 9 nucleotides matching TRBD1. CDR1 is GTSNPN and CDR2 is SVGIG in the germline V gene (reference sequence). The CDR3 covers 15 residues. The V gene end was trimmed by 5 bases and the J gene end by 4 bases; junction bases not matched to a gene: 11. The CDR3 sequence: CAWSGGTGPSYGYTF. The CDR3 DNA is TGTGCCTGGTCGGGCGGGACAGGGCCCAGCTATGGCTACACCTTC.

V and J are TRBV7-2 and TRBJ2-5; D gene uncertain. Germline CDR1 is SGHTA and CDR2 is FQGNSA. This CDR3 region has 12 residues. Trimming cost V 5 bases and J 5 bases, with 9 bases left between them. The CDR3 DNA reads as TGTGCCAGCAGCCGGTCCTTGGAGACCCAGTACTTC. Amino acids: CASSRSLETQYF.

V and J are TRBV6-1 and TRBJ1-4; D call uncertain. V dropped 3 bases and J dropped 0 bases, with 5 bases sitting between them. The CDR3 is 14 amino acids. Germline V gene sequence: CDR1 MNHNS, CDR2 SASEGT. CDR3 sequence: CASSDEATNEKLFF. The DNA of the CDR3 is TGTGCCAGCAGTGACGAAGCAACTAATGAAAAACTGTTTTTT.

Comment on this clone: This sample includes further DNA sequences coding for the same CDR3. V gene TRBV5-1 combines with J gene TRBJ1-5; D is ambiguous. The CDR3 consists of 15 residues. The germline V and J ends were trimmed by 0 bases and 2 bases, with 9 bases remaining between them. The germline CDR1 and CDR2 sequences are SGHRS and YFSETQ. The CDR3 sequence is CASSLGPEGNQPQHF. The CDR3 nucleotides read TGCGCCAGCAGCTTGGGGCCGGAGGGCAATCAGCCCCAGCATTTT.

The chain joins TRBV28 to TRBJ1-4; 8 bases match TRBD1. The CDR3 length is 13 residues. Germline V gene sequence: CDR1 MDHEN, CDR2 SYDVKM. V lost 4 bases to trimming and J lost 11 bases; unmatched junction nucleotides: 6. DNA for the CDR3: TGTGCCAGCAGTTCTCCGGGACAGGCGAAACTGTTTTTT. It is translated as CASSSPGQAKLFF.

The V gene is TRBV6-5, the J gene TRBJ2-1; TRBD1 matches 11 bases. The CDR3 is made up of 14 amino acids. Germline CDR1 and CDR2: MNHEY and SVGAGI. V trimming: 5 bases; J trimming: 5 bases; junction bases outside the gene matches: 2. CDR3 nucleotide sequence: TGTGCCAGCAGTAGGACAGGGGGCAACAATGAGCAGTTCTTC. Its translation is CASSRTGGNNEQFF.

Only one count was recorded for this clone. Additional DNA sequences in this sample encode the identical CDR3. This chain connects TRBV7-3 to TRBJ2-5; D remains ambiguous. Germline loops: CDR1 SGHTA, CDR2 FQGTGA. V lost 3 bases, J lost 2 bases, and 7 bases lay in between. There are 13 residues in the CDR3. The CDR3 DNA reads as TGTGCCAGCAGCTTGACGGCGCAAGAGACCCAGTACTTC. The encoded protein is CASSLTAQETQYF.

To note about this clone: The sample contains more than one DNA sequence encoding this CDR3. The chain joins TRBV18 to TRBJ1-2; D uncertain. Germline CDR1 KGHSH, CDR2 LQKENI. Trimming removed 2 bases at V and 4 bases at J, with 8 bases between. This CDR3 has 13 residues. The CDR3 is CASSPGRGYGYTF. CDR3 nucleotides: TGTGCCAGCTCACCAGGTCGGGGCTATGGCTACACCTTC. The whole variable domain, filled in from reference TRBV18 and TRBJ1-2, reads NAGVMQNPRHLVRRRGQEARLRCSPMKGHSHVYWYRQLPEEGLKFMVYLQKENIIDESGMPKERFSAEFPKEGPSILRIQQVVRGDSAAYFCASSPGRGYGYTFGSGTRLTVV.